Presented here are 7 T cell receptor beta chains from one specimen sequenced in a study of blood T cell repertoires in COVID-19. The method was immunoSEQ multiplex PCR; TCRdb's version includes in-frame clones alone and lacks a portion of them. The sample has under 120,000 clones, roughly 85% seen once. Sequenced: peripheral blood. The receptors stem from a human donor in a cohort sampled during active COVID-19.

The rearrangement joins TRBV6-5 to TRBJ2-7; 9 bases align to TRBD2. V lost 6 bases to trimming and J lost 2 bases; unmatched junction nucleotides: 8. This CDR3 spans 15 amino acids. Per the germline V gene, CDR1 is MNHEY and CDR2 is SVGAGI. The CDR3 DNA sequence: TGTGCCAGCAGCCCCGTGGGCGGGAGGGCCTACGAGCAGTACTTC. It translates to CASSPVGGRAYEQYF.

This clone was seen more than once but under ten times. The V and J genes are TRBV7-9 and TRBJ1-5, with D tentatively TRBD1 (5 bases). The CDR3 is 14 residues long. Trimming shortened V by 5 bases and J by 6 bases, and 14 bases separated the two germline ends. Per the germline V gene, CDR1 is SEHNR and CDR2 is FQNEAQ (reference sequence). CDR3 DNA sequence: TGTGCCAGCAGCGATCGGGGGTCAGGTCAGCCCCAGCATTTT. Encoded protein: CASSDRGSGQPQHF.

V usage is TRBV7-6 and J usage is TRBJ2-7; TRBD2 aligns across 8 bases. Germline V gene sequence: CDR1 SGHVS, CDR2 FNYEAQ. V lost 5 bases, J lost 0 bases, and 12 bases stayed unmatched. The CDR3 has 17 residues. The CDR3 reads CASSHSKSGSSSYEQYF. CDR3 sequence (DNA): TGTGCCAGCAGCCACTCAAAGAGCGGGAGCAGCTCCTACGAGCAGTACTTC.

V usage is TRBV11-2 and J usage is TRBJ2-1; 10 positions agree with TRBD1. Germline V gene lookup returns CDR1 SGHAT and CDR2 FQNNGV. There are 15 residues in the CDR3. J was trimmed by 5 bases and V by 4 bases; bases with no gene match: 5. CDR3 in DNA: TGTGCCAGCAGCTCAGGGACAGGGGCGAACAATGAGCAGTTCTTC. It translates to CASSSGTGANNEQFF.

The J gene is TRBJ2-7, the V gene TRBV4-1; TRBD1 matches at 8 bases. V lost 0 bases, J lost 1 base, and 8 bases stayed unmatched. The CDR3 is 17 residues long. Germline CDR1 is MGHRA and CDR2 is YSYEKL. The CDR3 region is CASSQDQLDRESYEQYF. The CDR3 bases are TGCGCCAGCAGCCAAGATCAGTTGGACAGGGAATCCTACGAGCAGTACTTC.

The chain has TRBV19 and TRBJ2-7; the D gene is possibly TRBD2 (8 bases). CDR1 is LNHDA and CDR2 is SQIVND in the germline V gene (reference sequence). V lost 7 bases, J lost 2 bases, and 18 bases lay in between. There are 15 residues in the CDR3. The CDR3 loop reads CASTGGPGGTYEQYF. CDR3 coding DNA: TGTGCCAGTACAGGGGGACCGGGGGGGACCTACGAGCAGTACTTC.

The V call is TRBV9, the J call TRBJ2-1; D is perhaps TRBD2 (7 bases). There are 16 residues in the CDR3. Trimming removed 4 bases from V and 2 bases from J, with 16 bases in between. CDR1 is SGDLS, CDR2 YYNGEE, per germline. In nucleotides, the CDR3 is TGTGCCAGCAGCCCTAGGGGGGGGGTGGCCTACAATGAGCAGTTCTTC. Its protein is CASSPRGGVAYNEQFF.